The rows below give T cell receptor beta chains drawn from one sample of a study of blood T cells in healthy people across ages. TCRdb fed the 5' RACE reads into MiXCR, producing one record per CDR3 protein. Of roughly 1 million distinct CDR3 sequences in the sample, under 30% are singletons; the top ten hold around 0.7%. The same specimen was also included in a second study, on T cells of mothers and their children.

The sample taken for sequencing was blood. Receptor source: a girl aged 2-10 years in good health. Each CDR3 is given with its conserved first and last residue. The D gene is left open where the match is weak. Clone sizes are given selectively: once, few, many, or a class where the clone is expanded.

.	few	TRBV9	TRBJ1-3	16	TGTGCCAGCAGCGTAGCTGGCCGAGGCTCTGGAAACACCATATATTTT	CASSVAGRGSGNTIYF
TRBD2	.	TRBV7-9	TRBJ2-7	14	TGTGCCAGCAGCTTGGACGGACTAGGCTACGAGCAGTACTTC	CASSLDGLGYEQYF
TRBD2	.	TRBV7-9	TRBJ2-5	18	TGTGCCAGCAGCTTTTTTCCGTTGCGGGAGTTCGGTTGGGAGACCCAGTACTTC	CASSFFPLREFGWETQYF
.	.	TRBV20-1	TRBJ1-1	12	TGCAGTTCGAAACAACGAGAGACTGAAGCTTTCTTT	CSSKQRETEAFF
TRBD2	few	TRBV12-3/TRBV12-4	TRBJ2-7	15	TGTGCCAGCAGGGGCGGGACTAGCGTCGGATACGAGCAGTACTTC	CASRGGTSVGYEQYF
TRBD2	few	TRBV20-1	TRBJ2-7	14	TGCAGTGCTAAGCGAGCTAGCGGGAGCAACGAGCAGTACTTC	CSAKRASGSNEQYF
TRBD1	.	TRBV11-1	TRBJ2-7	14	TGTGCCAGCAGCTACGGACAGGACGGCTACGAGCAGTACTTC	CASSYGQDGYEQYF
.	.	TRBV12-3/TRBV12-4	TRBJ2-3	12	TGTGCCAGCAGTTTAAGGACAGATATGCAGTATTTT	CASSLRTDMQYF
.	.	TRBV21-1	TRBJ2-7	10	TGTGCCAGCATTCGGGGCGAGCAGTACTTC	CASIRGEQYF
.	.	TRBV20-1	TRBJ1-5	14	TGCAGTGCCGCCGTCGCGGGGTGGAATCAGCCCCAGCATTTT	CSAAVAGWNQPQHF
.	.	TRBV7-9	TRBJ2-1	13	TGTGCCAGCAGCCTATCAGTCTCCACAGACTTGTTCTTC	CASSLSVSTDLFF
.	few	TRBV24-1	TRBJ1-2	15	TGTGCCACCAGTGGTGGCGGGGGGGAGAGCTATGGCTACACCTTC	CATSGGGGESYGYTF
.	once	TRBV20-1	TRBJ2-1	12	TGCAGTGCGGCTGGGCAGGGCAATGAGCAGTTCTTC	CSAAGQGNEQFF
.	few	TRBV12-3/TRBV12-4	TRBJ1-2	13	TGTGCCAGCAGGATAGACCTTAACTATGGCTACGCCTTC	CASRIDLNYGYAF
TRBD1	few	TRBV29-1	TRBJ1-2	13	TGCAGCGCGACCCAGGGGGCGGACTATGGCTACACCTTC	CSATQGADYGYTF
.	.	TRBV28	TRBJ2-5	12	TGTGCCAGCGGGGGAGCGAAAGAGACCCAGTACTTC	CASGGAKETQYF
TRBD2	.	TRBV7-6	TRBJ2-1	16	TGTGCCAGCAGCTCAGGCAGACTAGCGGTTTACAATGAGCAGTTCTTC	CASSSGRLAVYNEQFF
.	.	TRBV6-1	TRBJ2-2	17	TGTGCCAGCAGTGGGGTAGGGGGACAAGCGAACACCGGGGAGCTGTTTTTT	CASSGVGGQANTGELFF
.	.	TRBV6-2/TRBV6-3	TRBJ1-5	15	TGTGCCAGCAGCCCACAGACGGGAGGAAGTTGGCCCCAGCATTTT	CASSPQTGGSWPQHF
.	.	TRBV9	TRBJ2-4	15	TGTGCCAGCAGCCCACAGCCCCACCCCGAAAACATTCAGTACTTC	CASSPQPHPENIQYF
.	.	TRBV4-1	TRBJ2-3	14	TGCGCCAGCAGCCAAGAGTCGGGGGCAGATACGCAGTATTTT	CASSQESGADTQYF
.	few	TRBV12-3/TRBV12-4	TRBJ2-1	19	TGTGCCAGCAGTTTGTCTTTGGGGCAGTCCTTAGGATTGTCCAATGAGCAGTTCTTC	CASSLSLGQSLGLSNEQFF
.	.	TRBV4-3	TRBJ1-1	16	TGCGCCAGCAGCCAAGATTTCGGGGGAGAGGACACTGAAGCTTTCTTT	CASSQDFGGEDTEAFF
.	few	TRBV7-8	TRBJ2-1	17	TGTGCCAGCAGCACCCGATTTATAGCGGCGAGGGACAATGAGCAGTTCTTC	CASSTRFIAARDNEQFF
.	.	TRBV20-1	TRBJ2-5	12	TGCAGTGCTGTAGACTTGCAGGAGACCCAGTACTTC	CSAVDLQETQYF
TRBD1	.	TRBV7-2	TRBJ2-5	15	TGTGCCAGCAGCTTACAGACCCAGGGGGCGGAGACCCAGTACTTC	CASSLQTQGAETQYF
.	.	TRBV5-1	TRBJ2-5	15	TGCGCCAGCAGCTTGATACAGGGCGAAGGGGAGACCCAGTACTTC	CASSLIQGEGETQYF
.	many	TRBV3-1	TRBJ2-5	14	TGTGCCAGCAGCCAAAAACGTACCAAGGAGACCCAGTACTTC	CASSQKRTKETQYF
TRBD2	.	TRBV27	TRBJ2-5	14	TGTGCCAGCGGTAGCGGGAGGGCCAGGGAGACCCAGTACTTC	CASGSGRARETQYF
TRBD1	.	TRBV29-1	TRBJ2-5	13	TGCAGCGTTGCACAGGACAGGGTTGAGACCCAGTACTTC	CSVAQDRVETQYF
.	many	TRBV12-3/TRBV12-4	TRBJ2-1	14	TGTGCCAGCAGTGCTCAGGGGCCCTACAATGAGCAGTTCTTC	CASSAQGPYNEQFF
.	few	TRBV6-2/TRBV6-3	TRBJ1-1	15	TGTGCCAGCACCCAAAAATCGGCCATGAACACTGAAGCTTTCTTT	CASTQKSAMNTEAFF
TRBD2	few	TRBV2	TRBJ2-1	18	TGTGCCAGCAGAAAACCGGGACTAGCGGGAGGGAACTACAATGAGCAGTTCTTC	CASRKPGLAGGNYNEQFF
TRBD2	many	TRBV7-8	TRBJ2-5	14	TGTGCCAGCAGCCATCTAGCGGGTGGGGAGACCCAGTACTTC	CASSHLAGGETQYF
TRBD1	.	TRBV3-1	TRBJ2-7	15	TGTGCCAGCAGCCAGTCGGGACAGGGGCTCTACGAGCAGTACTTC	CASSQSGQGLYEQYF
TRBD2	few	TRBV11-1	TRBJ2-3	11	TGTACCAGCTCGGGAGGAGGTACGCAGTATTTT	CTSSGGGTQYF
.	.	TRBV4-3	TRBJ1-4	16	TGCGCCAGCAGCCAAGATAAAACAGCCTTTAATGAAAAACTGTTTTTT	CASSQDKTAFNEKLFF
.	.	TRBV20-1	TRBJ2-5	14	TGCAGTGCTAGAGTTGGGACTTCGGGAGAGACCCAATACTTC	CSARVGTSGETQYF
.	few	TRBV25-1	TRBJ2-7	15	TGTGCCAGCAGTGAAGAACGGCCGACCTCCTACGAGCAGTACTTC	CASSEERPTSYEQYF
.	few	TRBV29-1	TRBJ2-1	16	TGCAGCGTTGAGGGCCATTCCGGGACACTTGACAATGAGCAGTTCTTC	CSVEGHSGTLDNEQFF
TRBD1	many	TRBV6-5	TRBJ1-2	14	TGTGCCAGCAGTCGGTCATGGGACAGCTATGGCTACACCTTC	CASSRSWDSYGYTF
.	few	TRBV10-3	TRBJ1-1	12	TGTGCCATCAGTGGGACGAACACTGAAGCTTTCTTT	CAISGTNTEAFF
.	few	TRBV28	TRBJ2-7	15	TGTGCCAGCAGTTTTGGTAGACGGGAGATCTACGAGCAGTACTTC	CASSFGRREIYEQYF